Reported below is one T cell receptor beta chain. Its target is unknown. This entry comes from a study of radiation and T cells in renal cell carcinoma. Generated by immunoSEQ multiplex PCR, the TCRdb table keeps only in-frame clones and is missing some. This table holds some 150,000 clones, approximately 86% found once. Study results and limitations: Without pretreatment biopsies, baseline tumor clonotype presence was undetermined. From baseline, blood top tumor clonotypes peaked at 2 weeks post-radiation.

The V gene's germline CDR1 is MGHRA and CDR2 YSYEKL. The ends lost 1 base at V and 7 bases at J; junction bases unmatched: 7. The CDR3 contains 16 residues. Described time point: blood 4 weeks post-SBRT, at nephrectomy. The treatment: 15 Gy SBRT to primary tumor, nephrectomy 4 weeks later. Nephrectomy followed 15 Gy stereotactic body radiation by 4 weeks. Serial blood draws occurred at baseline and 2 and 4 weeks post-SBRT. This sequence was found in a woman between 50 and 59 years old with renal cell carcinoma. This chain joins TRBV4-1 and TRBJ2-1; 10 positions match TRBD2. This specimen was blood, taken from a patient whose treatment included radiotherapy and nephrectomy. The DNA for the CDR3 is TGCGCCAGCAGCCAAGCAGGGGGACTAGCGAGGAATGAGCAGTTCTTC. This gives the protein CASSQAGGLARNEQFF.